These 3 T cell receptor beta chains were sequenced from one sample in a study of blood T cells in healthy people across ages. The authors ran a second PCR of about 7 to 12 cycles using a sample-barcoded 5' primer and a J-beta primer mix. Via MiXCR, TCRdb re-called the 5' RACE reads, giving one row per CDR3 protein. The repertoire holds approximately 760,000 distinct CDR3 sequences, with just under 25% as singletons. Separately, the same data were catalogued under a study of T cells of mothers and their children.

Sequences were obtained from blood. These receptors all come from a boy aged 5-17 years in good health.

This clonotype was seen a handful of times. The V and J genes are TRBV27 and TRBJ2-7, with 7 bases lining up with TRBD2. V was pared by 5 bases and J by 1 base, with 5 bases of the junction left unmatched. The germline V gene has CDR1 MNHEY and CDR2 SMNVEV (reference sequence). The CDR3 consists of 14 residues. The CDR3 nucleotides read TGTGCCAGCAGTCCCGGACTAGGATCCTACGAGCAGTACTTC. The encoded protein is CASSPGLGSYEQYF.

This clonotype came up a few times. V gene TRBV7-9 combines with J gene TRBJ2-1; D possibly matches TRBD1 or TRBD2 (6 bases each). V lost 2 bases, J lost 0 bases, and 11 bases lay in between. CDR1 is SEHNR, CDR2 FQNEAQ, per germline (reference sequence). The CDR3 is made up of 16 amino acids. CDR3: CASSLRGAPSYNEQFF. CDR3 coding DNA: TGTGCCAGCAGCTTAAGGGGGGCCCCCTCCTACAATGAGCAGTTCTTC.

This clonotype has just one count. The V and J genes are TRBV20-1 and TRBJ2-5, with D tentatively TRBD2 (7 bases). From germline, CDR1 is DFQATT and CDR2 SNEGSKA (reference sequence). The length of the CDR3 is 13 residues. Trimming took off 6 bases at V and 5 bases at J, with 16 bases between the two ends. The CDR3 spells CSAARGGWETQYF. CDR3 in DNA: TGCAGTGCCGCCAGGGGAGGGTGGGAGACCCAGTACTTC.